The following is a T cell receptor beta chain sequence with its context. As originally analysed: Amplification from reference gene primers served as the basis for estimated nucleated cell counts. Sequencing used immunoSEQ multiplex PCR; TCRdb keeps in-frame clones, though not all of them. That table is the source of V, J and clone size, and D and trimming were worked out from the DNA. The sample shows under 400,000 clones, roughly 90% of them seen only once. V was cut by 3 bases and J by 1 base, with 13 bases left in between. Germline values: CDR1 LNHNV, CDR2 YYDKDF (reference sequence). The CDR3 is 16 amino acids. This sample was included in a study of blood T cell repertoires in COVID-19. About the research overall: The United States, Italy and Spain supplied acute and convalescent COVID-19 samples. Nucleic acid was either cDNA or gDNA, and it came from T cells, B-cell-depleted T cells, or PBMCs.

Seattle patient enrollment occurred during active infection, with longitudinal follow-up thereafter. Sequencing used peripheral blood. The genes are TRBV15 and TRBJ1-5, with a possible D match to TRBD1 (5 bases). The clonotype originates from a woman between 55 and 75 years old with COVID-19, enrolled during active disease. The CDR3: CATSRTVVTSNQPQHF. For the CDR3, the DNA is TGTGCCACCAGCAGGACAGTAGTAACAAGCAATCAGCCCCAGCATTTT.